This paragraph covers one TCR beta chain sequence. No antigen is known for it. No base-level quality is on record; no much larger clone is a single base apart. The entry originates in a study of CD8 T cells in ankylosing spondylitis (dated by TCRdb to 2015 to 2018). Describing the broader study: To find TCR variants linked to disease, the study profiled T cell receptor beta repertoires in ankylosing spondylitis patients and healthy donors. The whole study cohort included over a hundred healthy donors and 20 to 25 ankylosing spondylitis patients. Samples of peripheral blood were taken, and for ankylosing spondylitis patients, synovial fluid was collected as well.

Sequenced on an Illumina HiSeq 2500. Quantitative 5'-RACE with molecular barcodes was used to prepare TCR beta libraries. The authors processed their data as follows. A new computational method based on a probabilistic model of VDJ rearrangement was used to identify disease-linked TCR variants. The raw public data were reprocessed by TCRdb itself: fastp quality trimming at Q25, MiXCR clonotype calling, in-frame beta chains only. One record per CDR3 amino acid sequence lists the most common genes and DNA. It is TCRdb's table, rather than the study itself, that gives the V and J calls and clone size. This sample has 750,000 to 850,000 distinct CDR3 sequences in its table, and around 11% of those were observed once. The top ten clonotypes cover roughly 0.51% of the sample. V and J lose 4 bases and 7 bases, and a span of 18 bases separates them. The CDR3 has 16 amino acids, counting the end cysteine and phenylalanine. Kept here is only the CDR3 DNA, which spans 48 bases and is read in frame from base 1. CDR1 is given as SGHRS and CDR2 as YFSETQ, both from the germline V gene.

The paper's findings and limits, for the study overall: Some motif variants had previously been reported in the synovial fluid and blood of reactive arthritis patients, which suggests shared mechanisms of disease initiation. A TCR beta motif made up of several highly homologous amino acid variants appeared to be characteristic of blood from ankylosing spondylitis patients. The disease-linked clones were reported as significantly enriched in matched synovial fluid samples from ankylosing spondylitis patients. The disease-linked clones had a CD8+ phenotype and were found at relatively low frequencies in peripheral blood.

This TCR was recovered from a male donor with ankylosing spondylitis. Source material: blood, either unsorted or a sorted T cell fraction (not recorded which). The chain uses TRBV5-1 and TRBJ1-6; the D gene is possibly TRBD1, with 5 bases matching. This receptor carries the CDR3 CASSPDSSRSNSPLHF. The DNA reads as follows: TGCGCCAGCAGCCCCGACAGCTCCCGAAGCAATTCACCCCTCCACTTT.